Each of the 11 T cell receptor beta chains below was sequenced from the same sample in a study of T cells after yellow fever vaccination. MiXCR, run by TCRdb on the 5' RACE reads, gives a single entry per CDR3 protein. The sample includes nearly 300,000 distinct CDR3 sequences, around 8.6% of them seen just once. The sample consisted of CD4+ T cells sorted from PBMCs, taken 5 days after the yellow fever booster vaccination. Source of these receptors: a man aged 18 to 30 who received the YFV17D yellow fever vaccine.

This clonotype was counted only a few times. This chain links TRBV5-1 with TRBJ2-3, with TRBD1 identical over 7 bases. Trimming at V came to 6 bases and at J to 6 bases, leaving 13 bases not matched to a gene. Germline V gene lookup returns CDR1 SGHRS and CDR2 YFSETQ. CDR3 length: 15 amino acids. CDR3 region: CASTAKTGPQDTQYF. CDR3 sequence (DNA): TGCGCCAGCACCGCCAAGACAGGGCCTCAGGATACGCAGTATTTT.

This clonotype has a handful of counts. The rearrangement joins TRBV5-1 to TRBJ1-4; no definite D call. Trimming took off 4 bases at V and 4 bases at J, with 23 bases between the two ends. CDR1 is SGHRS, CDR2 YFSETQ, per germline. The CDR3 totals 18 residues. This chain's CDR3 is CASSPSRRQPRGNEKLFF. The CDR3 region has the DNA TGCGCCAGCAGCCCCTCCCGGAGACAACCCCGGGGTAATGAAAAACTGTTTTTT. Looking up the rest from reference TRBV5-1 and TRBJ1-4 gives the full variable domain: KAGVTQTPRYLIKTRGQQVTLSCSPISGHRSVSWYQQTPGQGLQFLFEYFSETQRNKGNFPGRFSGRQFSNSRSEMNVSTLELGDSALYLCASSPSRRQPRGNEKLFFGSGTQLSVL.

There are many counts of this clonotype. The gene calls are TRBV7-8 and TRBJ1-2; D is unclear. V lost 4 bases to trimming and J lost 5 bases, with 11 bases between them. The CDR3 sequence is 13 residues long. CDR1 is SGHVS, CDR2 FQNEAQ, per germline. This chain's CDR3 is CASSSREGYGYTF. For the CDR3, the DNA is TGTGCCAGCAGCTCCCGGGAGGGATATGGCTACACCTTC.

This clonotype has only a few counts. The chain carries TRBV4-2 and TRBJ1-1, with D possibly TRBD1 on 6 matching bases. The CDR3 spans 16 residues. The V gene's germline CDR1 is LGHNA and CDR2 YNFKEQ. V lost 1 base and J 11 bases, leaving 23 bases between the germline ends. The CDR3 spells CASSQASLTGASMAFF. DNA of the CDR3: TGTGCCAGCAGCCAAGCCTCCCTTACGGGGGCTAGTATGGCTTTCTTT.

This clonotype was seen a handful of times. The gene calls are TRBV3-1 and TRBJ1-1; 9 bases are shared with TRBD1. V lost 4 bases, J lost 5 bases, and 11 bases stayed unmatched. CDR3 size: 16 residues. Germline V gives CDR1 LGHDT, CDR2 YNNKEL (reference sequence). This chain's CDR3 is CASSPTGTGKGTEAFF. For the CDR3, the DNA is TGTGCCAGCAGCCCCACCGGGACAGGGAAAGGGACTGAAGCTTTCTTT.

The V and J genes are TRBV7-3 and TRBJ2-1; 8 positions agree with TRBD2. The CDR3 covers 15 residues. Trimming at V came to 2 bases and at J to 9 bases, leaving 9 bases not matched to a gene. Germline V lookup: CDR1 SGHTA, CDR2 FQGTGA. The CDR3 loop is CASSLSSGGIGEQFF. Written as DNA, the CDR3 is TGTGCCAGCAGCTTATCCTCGGGAGGGATCGGTGAGCAGTTCTTC. The complete variable domain, with remaining parts taken from reference TRBV7-3 and TRBJ2-1, reads GAGVSQTPSNKVTEKGKYVELRCDPISGHTALYWYRQSLGQGPEFLIYFQGTGAADDSGLPNDRFFAVRPEGSVSTLKIQRTERGDSAVYLCASSLSSGGIGEQFFGPGTRLTVL.

This clonotype was detected many times. This rearrangement joins TRBV5-1 to TRBJ2-7, with a weak D call TRBD2 (7 bases). Trimming took off 1 base at V and 3 bases at J, with 14 bases between the two ends. Germline CDR1 and CDR2: SGHRS and YFSETQ. This CDR3 is built from 15 residues. The CDR3, as DNA: TGCGCCAGCAGCTTGTTGGCGGGGGCCTTCTACGAGCAGTACTTC. The encoded protein is CASSLLAGAFYEQYF.

This clonotype was detected only a few times. V is TRBV7-2 and J is TRBJ2-3; either TRBD1 or TRBD2 may fit D (6 bases each). V was clipped by 2 bases and J by 2 bases, with 14 bases between them. The length of the CDR3 is 16 residues. The germline gives CDR1 SGHTA, CDR2 FQGNSA. The CDR3: CASSLWGRGNTDTQYF. The CDR3 DNA reads as TGTGCCAGCAGCTTATGGGGGCGCGGGAACACAGATACGCAGTATTTT.

This clonotype was picked up a small number of times. This chain uses TRBV5-6 with TRBJ1-6, with D unclear. V was cut by 5 bases and J by 9 bases, with 12 bases left in between. Per germline, CDR1 SGHDT and CDR2 YYEEEE. The CDR3 is 13 amino acids. The CDR3 region has the DNA TGTGCCAGCAGAGATTCTCCAGGTTCACCCCTCCACTTT. It translates to CASRDSPGSPLHF. The whole variable domain, filled in from reference TRBV5-6 and TRBJ1-6, reads DAGVTQSPTHLIKTRGQQVTLRCSPKSGHDTVSWYQQALGQGPQFIFQYYEEEERQRGNFPDRFSGHQFPNYSSELNVNALLLGDSALYLCASRDSPGSPLHFGNGTRLTVT.

A few counts support this clonotype. The chain couples TRBV18 to TRBJ2-3, with a possible D match to TRBD2 (5 bases). The V gene's germline CDR1 is KGHSH and CDR2 LQKENI. The length of the CDR3 is 16 residues. V was pared by 0 bases and J by 8 bases, with 18 bases between. DNA of the CDR3: TGTGCCAGCTCACCACCGGTTCCCCGGGGAATATCTACGCAGTATTTT. Its protein is CASSPPVPRGISTQYF.

This sequence joins TRBV5-1 and TRBJ2-5; D tentatively fits TRBD1 or TRBD2 (6 bases each). Trimming cost V 4 bases and J 2 bases, with 15 bases left between them. Germline assignment: CDR1 SGHRS and CDR2 YFSETQ. The CDR3 length is 15 residues. The CDR3 loop reads CASSPVGGRQETQYF. As DNA, the CDR3 is TGCGCCAGCAGCCCCGTTGGGGGGCGACAAGAGACCCAGTACTTC.